The source of this T cell receptor (beta chain) is a study of a mutant IDH1 vaccine in newly diagnosed glioma. General study points: Among top peripheral T cell clonotypes, changes seemed unrelated to pseudoprogression.

The CDR3 is 14 amino acids. Trimming cost V 7 bases and J 5 bases; bases outside gene matches: 10. Germline CDR1 GTSNPN, CDR2 SVGIG (reference sequence). Profiling relied on immunoSEQ multiplex PCR, and the TCRdb table lists in-frame clones only, not all of them. Of about 56,000 clones in the sample, roughly 80% were seen once. The time point was: week 47, end of study. Each dose delivered 300 ug of mutant IDH1 20-mer peptide subcutaneously with imiquimod. On this clone: Its antigen is undetermined.

This receptor was identified in a man in his fifties with glioma. The specimen comprised PBMCs, sampled from a glioma patient whose treatment included an IDH1 peptide vaccine. The chain couples TRBV30 to TRBJ2-1; 8 bases match TRBD1. As DNA, the CDR3 is TGTGCCTCGGCGGGGACAGGACGTAACAATGAGCAGTTCTTC. Its protein product is CASAGTGRNNEQFF.